The 10 T cell receptor beta chains given below trace back to one sample, sequenced in a study of tumor-infiltrating lymphocytes in primary liver carcinoma. With about 470 ng total RNA as template and a constant-region primer, TCR beta cDNA was made. Slightly modified ARM-PCR, run as three nested multiplex PCR rounds, produced the TCR beta libraries. Researchers ran the first two PCR rounds for ten to eleven cycles each with TRBV1-TRBV30 forward primers and a C-beta reverse primer. MiXCR, applied by TCRdb to the multiplex PCR reads, yields one record per CDR3 protein. The table records around 330,000 distinct CDR3 sequences, more than 55% of them present only once. The blood RNA (from unsorted whole blood) was obtained, and germline DNA was also extracted. Material: peripheral blood. The receptors shown here come from a woman under 40 with primary liver carcinoma and hepatitis B virus infection.

The chain recombines TRBV7-2 with TRBJ2-1, with unresolved D. Germline V lookup: CDR1 SGHTA, CDR2 FQGNSA. This CDR3 comprises 15 residues. Trimming took 5 bases from V and 8 from J, leaving 19 bases between them. The CDR3 loop is CASSKGYLTAYEQFF. Here the CDR3 DNA reads TGTGCCAGCAGCAAAGGGTATCTGACTGCCTATGAGCAGTTCTTC.

This clonotype was counted once. The junction does not match germline at one end; this may be a read error. This chain links TRBV29-1 with TRBJ2-5; D not resolved. This CDR3 region has 11 residues. Germline V gives CDR1 SQVTM, CDR2 ANQGSEA. The CDR3 coding sequence is TGCGGCGTGAGGACGGGAGAGACCCAGTACTTC. Its protein product is CGVRTGETQYF.

The CDR3 DNA reads as TGTGCCAGCAATCAAGCGGGGAGATTCTACGAGCAGTACTTC. It codes for CASNQAGRFYEQYF. The V gene is TRBV6-6, the J gene TRBJ2-7; 7 bases agree with TRBD2. The J segment lost 3 bases and the V segment lost 7 bases, leaving 9 bases of the junction unmatched. CDR1 MNHNY and CDR2 SVGAGI come from the germline V gene (reference sequence). This CDR3 region has 14 residues.

In the case of this clonotype: A junction boundary mismatches the germline segment, possibly from a read error. This rearrangement joins TRBV29-1 to TRBJ2-1, with D maybe TRBD2 (6 bases). CDR3 length: 14 amino acids. Germline lookup yields CDR1 SQVTM and CDR2 ANQGSEA. CDR3 loop: CSDAAGSVVDEQFF. CDR3 DNA sequence: TGCAGCGACGCTGCCGGGAGCGTAGTCGATGAACAGTTCTTC.

This clonotype was seen only a few times. The chain links TRBV6-2 or TRBV6-3 to TRBJ2-2; D is perhaps TRBD1 or TRBD2 (5 bases each). The germline V gene has CDR1 MNHEY and CDR2 SVGEGT. The length of the CDR3 is 14 residues. V was cut by 7 bases and J by 0 bases, with 9 bases left in between. CDR3 region: CASTGPSNTGELFF. CDR3 DNA sequence: TGTGCCAGCACGGGGCCTTCGAACACCGGGGAGCTGTTTTTT.

This clonotype appeared once. The genes are TRBV25-1 and TRBJ1-2; no clear D. V lost 5 bases, J lost 4 bases, and 14 bases lay in between. This CDR3 has 14 amino acids. From germline, CDR1 is MGHDK and CDR2 SYGVNS. The DNA of the CDR3 is TGTGCCAGCAGTCAAAATGAGGTTGGCTATGGCTACACCTTC. Protein sequence: CASSQNEVGYGYTF.

For this clonotype: A much larger clone is a single base away; this may be a read error. V usage is TRBV6-6 and J usage is TRBJ2-7; tentative D call: TRBD1 (5 bases). The V gene's germline CDR1 is MNHNY and CDR2 SVGAGI (reference sequence). This CDR3 spans 12 amino acids. CDR3 sequence reads: CAAGAREYEHYF. In DNA, the CDR3 is TGTGCCGCAGGTGCCAGGGAATACGAGCATTACTTC.

This clonotype has only a few counts. The genes are TRBV24-1 and TRBJ2-4; the D gene is possibly TRBD2 (5 bases). The germline V gene has CDR1 KGHDR and CDR2 SFDVKD. Trimming removed 4 bases at V and 9 bases at J, with 6 bases between. CDR3 length equals 11 residues. The CDR3 nucleotides read TGTGCCACCAGTGAGGGGAGCATTCAGTACTTC. It encodes CATSEGSIQYF.

This clonotype showed up just once. The chain recombines TRBV7-8 with TRBJ1-2; D gene uncertain. Trimming cost V 0 bases and J 6 bases, with 11 bases left between them. This CDR3 is 14 amino acids long. CDR1 SGHVS and CDR2 FQNEAQ come from the germline V gene. CDR3 sequence reads: CASSLASGSDGYTF. CDR3 in DNA: TGTGCCAGCAGCTTAGCGTCCGGGAGCGATGGCTACACCTTC.

The chain carries TRBV15 and TRBJ2-4; TRBD2 is a possible D gene (6 bases). This CDR3 is built from 15 residues. With 1 base removed from V and 5 bases from J, the gap between germline ends came to 12 bases. CDR1 and CDR2 (germline): LNHNV, YYDKDF (reference sequence). The CDR3 region has the DNA TGTGCCACCAGCAGAGGGCTAGCGCCCCAAAACATTCAGTACTTC. Encoded protein: CATSRGLAPQNIQYF.